This TCR beta chain is drawn from a study of tumor-infiltrating lymphocytes in primary liver carcinoma. Study background: Samples yielded about 3.5 to 7.5 million productive TCRbeta reads, similar across tissue types.

Joint extraction of RNA and DNA used 20-30 mg of bulk tissue that was unsorted. The patients, who had chronic HBV infection, were treatment-naive (untreated). Total RNA (about 500 ng) served as template for TCR beta cDNA synthesis primed by a constant-region primer. Three rounds of nested multiplex PCR with slightly modified ARM-PCR produced TCR beta libraries. A C-beta reverse primer was combined with TRBV1-TRBV30 forward primers in the first two PCR rounds, and each round had around 11 cycles. TCRdb called the multiplex PCR reads again in MiXCR, with one record for every CDR3 protein. Among 75,000 to 80,000 distinct CDR3 sequences listed, roughly 71% were seen once. The CDR3 totals 15 residues. Trimming removed 2 bases from V and 4 bases from J, with 11 bases in between. CDR1 is SGHDN and CDR2 is FVKESK in the germline V gene. This clonotype was recorded a few times. This clone may be a read error of a much larger clone one base away.

The chain is built from TRBV14 and TRBJ2-2; no clear D gene. Material: tumor-adjacent normal liver tissue. The clonotype was recovered from a man in his forties or fifties with primary liver carcinoma and hepatitis B virus infection. CDR3 region: CASSQIWASTGELFF. DNA for the CDR3: TGTGCCAGCAGCCAAATTTGGGCGAGCACCGGGGAGCTGTTTTTT.